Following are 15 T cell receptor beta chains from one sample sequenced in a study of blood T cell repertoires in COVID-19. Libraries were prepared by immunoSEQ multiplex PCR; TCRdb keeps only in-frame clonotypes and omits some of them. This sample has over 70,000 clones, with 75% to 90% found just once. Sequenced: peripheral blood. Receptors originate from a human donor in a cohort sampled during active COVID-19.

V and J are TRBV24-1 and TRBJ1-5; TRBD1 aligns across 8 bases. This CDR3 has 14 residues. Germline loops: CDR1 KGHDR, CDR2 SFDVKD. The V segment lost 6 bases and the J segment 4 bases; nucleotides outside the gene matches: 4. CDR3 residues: CATSQGARNQPQHF. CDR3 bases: TGTGCCACCAGTCAGGGGGCGCGGAATCAGCCCCAGCATTTT.

In nucleotides, the CDR3 is TGTGCCAGCAGCCCTCAGGACAGCGTCGTCTACACCTTC. This translates into CASSPQDSVVYTF. This chain connects TRBV5-8 to TRBJ1-2; a weak D match, TRBD1 (6 bases). This CDR3 comprises 13 residues. Trimming left V 4 bases short and J 10 bases short, with 17 bases between. Germline V gene data show CDR1 as SGHTS and CDR2 as YDEGEE.

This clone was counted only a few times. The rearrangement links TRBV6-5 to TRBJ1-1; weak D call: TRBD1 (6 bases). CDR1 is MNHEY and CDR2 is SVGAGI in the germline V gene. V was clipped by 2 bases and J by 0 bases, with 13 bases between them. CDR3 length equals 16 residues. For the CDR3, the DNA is TGTGCCAGCAGTTACGACCCCGGGACATTGAACACTGAAGCTTTCTTT. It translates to CASSYDPGTLNTEAFF.

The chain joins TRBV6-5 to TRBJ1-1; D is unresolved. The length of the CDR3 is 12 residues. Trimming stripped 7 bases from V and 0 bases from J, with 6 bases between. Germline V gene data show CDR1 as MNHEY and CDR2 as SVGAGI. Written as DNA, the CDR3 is TGTGCCAGCACACAGCTGAACACTGAAGCTTTCTTT. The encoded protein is CASTQLNTEAFF.

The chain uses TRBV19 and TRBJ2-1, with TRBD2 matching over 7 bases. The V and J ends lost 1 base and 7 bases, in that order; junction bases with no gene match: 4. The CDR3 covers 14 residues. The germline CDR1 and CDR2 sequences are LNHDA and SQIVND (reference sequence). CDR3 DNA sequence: TGTGCCAGTAGTATAGGACTAGCAGTGAATGAGCAGTTCTTC. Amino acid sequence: CASSIGLAVNEQFF.

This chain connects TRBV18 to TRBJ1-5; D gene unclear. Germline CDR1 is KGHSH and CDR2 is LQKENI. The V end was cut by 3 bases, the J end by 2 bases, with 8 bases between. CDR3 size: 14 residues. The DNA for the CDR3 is TGTGCCAGCTCACCGCAGGTCGGCAATCAGCCCCAGCATTTT. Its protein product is CASSPQVGNQPQHF.

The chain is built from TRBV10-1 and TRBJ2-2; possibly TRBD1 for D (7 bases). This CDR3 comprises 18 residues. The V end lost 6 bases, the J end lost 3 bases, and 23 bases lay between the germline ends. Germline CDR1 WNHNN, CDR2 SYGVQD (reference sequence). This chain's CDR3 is CASSLFPGGDSHTGELFF. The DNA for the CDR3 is TGCGCCAGCAGCCTTTTCCCAGGAGGGGACAGTCACACCGGGGAGCTGTTTTTT.

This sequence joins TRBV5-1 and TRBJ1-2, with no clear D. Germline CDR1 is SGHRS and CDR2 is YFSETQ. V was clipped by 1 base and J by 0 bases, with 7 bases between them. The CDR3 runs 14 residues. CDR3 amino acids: CASSLRSANYGYTF. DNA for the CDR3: TGCGCCAGCAGCTTGCGAAGCGCTAACTATGGCTACACCTTC.

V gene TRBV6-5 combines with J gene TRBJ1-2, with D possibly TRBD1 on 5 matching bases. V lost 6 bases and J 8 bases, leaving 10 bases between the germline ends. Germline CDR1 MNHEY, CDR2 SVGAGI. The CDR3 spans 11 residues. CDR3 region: CASRDAGGYTF. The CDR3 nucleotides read TGTGCCAGCAGGGACGCAGGGGGCTACACCTTC.

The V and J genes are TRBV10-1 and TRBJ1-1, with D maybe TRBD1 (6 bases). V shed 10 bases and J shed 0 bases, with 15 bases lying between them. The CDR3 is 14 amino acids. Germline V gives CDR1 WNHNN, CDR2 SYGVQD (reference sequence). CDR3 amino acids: CAILSDRMNTEAFF. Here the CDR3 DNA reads TGCGCCATTCTAAGTGACAGGATGAACACTGAAGCTTTCTTT.

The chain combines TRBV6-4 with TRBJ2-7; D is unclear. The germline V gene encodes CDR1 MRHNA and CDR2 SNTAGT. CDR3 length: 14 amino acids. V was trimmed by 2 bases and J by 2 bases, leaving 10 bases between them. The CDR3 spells CASSDRDWAYEQYF. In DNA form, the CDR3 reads TGTGCCAGCAGTGACCGTGACTGGGCCTACGAGCAGTACTTC.

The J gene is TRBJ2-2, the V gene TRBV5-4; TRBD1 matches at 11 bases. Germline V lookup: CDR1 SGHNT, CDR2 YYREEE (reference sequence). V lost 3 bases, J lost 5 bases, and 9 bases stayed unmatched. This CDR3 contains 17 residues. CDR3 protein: CASSWNPGTGGTGELFF. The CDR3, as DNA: TGTGCCAGCAGCTGGAACCCCGGGACAGGGGGGACCGGGGAGCTGTTTTTT.

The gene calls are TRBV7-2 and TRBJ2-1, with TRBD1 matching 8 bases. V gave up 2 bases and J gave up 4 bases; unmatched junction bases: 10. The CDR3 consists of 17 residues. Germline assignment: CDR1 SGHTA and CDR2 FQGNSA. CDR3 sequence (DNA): TGTGCCAGCAGCTTAAGATCGGGGACAGGAGCTTACAATGAGCAGTTCTTC. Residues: CASSLRSGTGAYNEQFF.

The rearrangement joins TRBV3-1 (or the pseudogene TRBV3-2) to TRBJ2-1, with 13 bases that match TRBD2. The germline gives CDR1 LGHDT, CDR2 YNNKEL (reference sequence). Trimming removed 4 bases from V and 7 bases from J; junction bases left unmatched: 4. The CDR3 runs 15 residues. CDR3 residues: CASSLPGLAGNEQFF. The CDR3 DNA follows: TGTGCCAGCAGCCTTCCGGGACTAGCGGGAAATGAGCAGTTCTTC.

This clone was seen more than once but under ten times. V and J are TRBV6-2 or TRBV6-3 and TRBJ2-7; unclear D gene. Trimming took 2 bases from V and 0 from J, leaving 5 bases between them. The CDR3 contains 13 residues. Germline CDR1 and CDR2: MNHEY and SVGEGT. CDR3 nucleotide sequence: TGTGCCAGCAGTTACATTAGCTCCTACGAGCAGTACTTC. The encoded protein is CASSYISSYEQYF.